A single sample gave rise to the 2 T cell receptor beta chains below, sequenced in a study of Graves' ophthalmopathy and Graves' hyperthyroidism. Scientists amplified the TCR beta CDR3 regions from RNA transcripts. Investigators did first-round RT-PCR with HTBI primers, then second-round multiplex PCR. Via MiXCR, TCRdb re-called the multiplex PCR reads, giving one row per CDR3 protein. Seen here are 350,000 to 450,000 distinct CDR3 sequences, 21% observed once, and the top ten hold roughly 3%. The sequenced sample was peripheral blood. The receptors originated from a woman younger than 35 with stable Graves' hyperthyroidism.

In its sample, this clonotype was seen many times. The chain employs TRBV6-1 and TRBJ2-7; 10 nucleotides line up with TRBD2. Germline CDR1 reads MNHNS; CDR2 reads SASEGT. Losses at the gene ends were 8 bases for V and 6 bases for J; bases not matched to a gene: 13. The CDR3 sequence is 15 residues long. The CDR3 region is CASSMTGLAGAEQYF. DNA of the CDR3: TGTGCCAGCTCAATGACGGGGCTAGCGGGAGCCGAGCAGTACTTC.

The CDR3 DNA follows: TGCGCCAGCAGCCGAGGACCCTCTGGCAATCAGCCCCAGCATTTT. Residues: CASSRGPSGNQPQHF. The rearrangement joins TRBV4-1 to TRBJ1-5; no definite D call. In germline, CDR1 is MGHRA, CDR2 YSYEKL. Trimming removed 4 bases at V and 2 bases at J, with 12 bases between. This CDR3 has 15 amino acids.